This TCR beta chain was captured by sequencing in a study of beta chain features in type 1 diabetes. cDNA synthesis used the whole RNA isolate, giving expressed TCRB sequences. Generated by immunoSEQ multiplex PCR, the TCRdb table keeps only in-frame clones and is missing some. This sample carries roughly 100,000 clones, roughly 28% of them seen once, and the ten largest clones take around 0.5%. Germline V gives CDR1 SGHAT, CDR2 FQNNGV. V shed 2 bases, J shed 4 bases, and the junction held 4 bases outside the gene matches. The CDR3 consists of 14 residues. Findings and limits, study-wide: cDNA-based reads could over-represent cells with high TCR expression. In comparison with healthy donors, patients had naive, central memory and Treg TCRB repertoires that appeared more similar. All four CD4+ subsets of Type 1 diabetes patients contained TCRB CDR3s that were moderately but significantly shorter. Individuals with type 1 diabetes displayed fewer insertions and more deletions at VDJ junctions.

Only a few counts were recorded for this clone. The antigen is not known. Naive, central memory, regulatory and stem cell-like memory cells within the CD4+ compartment were sorted using CD45RO/CCR7/CD25/CD127/CD95/CD27. The chain employs TRBV11-2 and TRBJ2-5; TRBD2 matches 7 bases. The sequenced sample was central memory CD4+ T cells from blood. The source of this sequence is a woman aged 18 to 35 with type 1 diabetes. As DNA, the CDR3 is TGTGCCAGCAGCTTAAGGCCGGGAGGAGAGACCCAGTACTTC. Translating gives CASSLRPGGETQYF.